This TCR beta chain was sequenced in a study of blood T cells in healthy people across ages. Next came a second PCR, run for about 6 to 11 cycles, which used a sample-barcoded 5' primer along with a J-beta primer mix. Each CDR3 protein gets one entry after TCRdb re-called the 5' RACE reads with MiXCR. The sample records 900,000 to 950,000 distinct CDR3 sequences, approximately 32% being singletons. At least ten counts were recorded for this clonotype. The germline V gene encodes CDR1 SNHLY and CDR2 FYNNEI. The CDR3 consists of 14 residues. The V end was cut by 6 bases, the J end by 3 bases, with 13 bases between. Another study also made use of these data, one on T cells of mothers and their children.

The receptor was isolated from a woman in her thirties or forties in good health. Sequencing input: blood. The chain joins TRBV2 to TRBJ2-3; D perhaps matches TRBD1 (5 bases). In DNA form, the CDR3 reads TGTGCCAGCAGGATCAGGGTAGGGACAGATACGCAGTATTTT. Translation gives CASRIRVGTDTQYF.